This T cell receptor (beta chain) is drawn from a study of cytomegalovirus exposure and HLA in healthy donors. Primers included in the PCR were 60 Vbeta and 13 Jbeta primers. Assay used: immunoSEQ multiplex PCR; TCRdb lists only in-frame clones, some missing. The sample lists roughly 150,000 clones, more than 60% occurring once. Donors consisted of healthy bone marrow donors. About this clone itself: Its antigen is as yet unknown.

The CDR3 sequence is 13 residues long. Trimming took 10 bases from V and 5 from J; bases not matched to a gene: 4. CDR1 SEHNR and CDR2 FQNEAQ come from the germline V gene (reference sequence). Study-wide points: Most TCR sequences were uncommon, yet certain public TCRs appeared in many donors.

The sequence derives from a middle-aged man in good health and CMV-seropositive. The specimen was PBMCs. The J gene is TRBJ2-5, the V gene TRBV7-9; TRBD2 matches 13 bases. CDR3 loop: CATGTSGTETQYF. For the CDR3, the DNA is TGTGCCACCGGGACTAGCGGGACTGAGACCCAGTACTTC.